A single sample is the source of the 30 T cell receptor beta chains below, sequenced in a study of cytomegalovirus exposure and HLA in healthy donors. With 60 Vbeta and 13 Jbeta primers, the PCR was carried out. Assay used: immunoSEQ multiplex PCR; TCRdb lists only in-frame clones, some missing. The profile shows about 98,000 clones, about 81% of them singletons. The sequenced sample consisted of PBMCs. All receptors come from a man aged 18 to 29 in good health and CMV-seropositive.

This chain uses TRBV27 with TRBJ2-5; 8 bases agree with TRBD1. This CDR3 contains 16 residues. The V gene's germline CDR1 is MNHEY and CDR2 SMNVEV (reference sequence). Germline trimming cut 6 bases from V and 3 bases from J; bases unmatched to any gene: 12. This CDR3 reads CASSPPRQGREETQYF. In DNA, the CDR3 is TGTGCCAGCAGCCCCCCGAGACAGGGGCGGGAAGAGACCCAGTACTTC.

Only a few counts were recorded for this clone. The rearrangement links TRBV23-1 to TRBJ1-5; possible D gene TRBD1, 5 bases. TRBV23-1 is an ORF, with its function uncertain. The CDR3 is 15 amino acids. The V and J ends lost 5 bases and 10 bases respectively, with 21 bases between them. CDR3: CASSGGGRVGRPQHF. The DNA for the CDR3 is TGCGCCAGCAGTGGGGGGGGTAGGGTGGGTCGCCCCCAGCATTTT.

This clone was counted only a few times. The chain uses TRBV28 and TRBJ1-5; D is undetermined. This CDR3 comprises 15 residues. Trimming took 10 bases from V and 6 from J, leaving 22 bases between them. From germline, CDR1 is MDHEN and CDR2 SYDVKM. The CDR3 spells CAISIDVAIGQPQHF. The CDR3 nucleotides are TGTGCCATCAGCATTGACGTAGCCATAGGTCAGCCCCAGCATTTT. The full variable domain, its missing parts supplied by reference TRBV28 and TRBJ1-5, is DVKVTQSSRYLVKRTGEKVFLECVQDMDHENMFWYRQDPGLGLRLIYFSYDVKMKEKGDIPEGYSVSREKKERFSLILESASTNQTSMYLCAISIDVAIGQPQHFGDGTRLSIL.

The chain combines TRBV7-3 with TRBJ1-1; D remains ambiguous. The CDR3 length is 13 residues. CDR1 is SGHTA, CDR2 FQGTGA, per germline. Trimming shortened V by 2 bases and J by 5 bases, and 9 bases separated the two germline ends. The CDR3 sequence: CASSLSGGTEAFF. The DNA of the CDR3 is TGTGCCAGCAGCTTATCCGGAGGGACTGAAGCTTTCTTT. Filled out from reference TRBV7-3 and TRBJ1-1, the complete variable domain reads GAGVSQTPSNKVTEKGKYVELRCDPISGHTALYWYRQSLGQGPEFLIYFQGTGAADDSGLPNDRFFAVRPEGSVSTLKIQRTERGDSAVYLCASSLSGGTEAFFGQGTRLTVV.

The chain has TRBV5-1 and TRBJ1-6; D gene ambiguous. Germline assignment: CDR1 SGHRS and CDR2 YFSETQ. Trimming pared 0 bases from V and 9 bases from J, leaving 10 bases between. The CDR3 is 14 amino acids. The CDR3 DNA is TGCGCCAGCAGCTTGGAGCGACTGACTTCACCCCTCCACTTT. Translated: CASSLERLTSPLHF.

The chain links TRBV5-4 to TRBJ2-7; a weak D match, TRBD1 (5 bases). This CDR3 comprises 13 residues. V gave up 3 bases and J gave up 0 bases, with 7 bases separating them. CDR1 SGHNT and CDR2 YYREEE come from the germline V gene (reference sequence). The CDR3, as DNA: TGTGCCAGCAGCTCCGACAGCTCCTACGAGCAGTACTTC. This codes for CASSSDSSYEQYF.

The CDR3 sequence: CASSYSTSGYNEQFF. DNA of the CDR3: TGCGCCAGCAGCTACTCGACTAGCGGGTACAATGAGCAGTTCTTC. The J gene is TRBJ2-1, the V gene TRBV5-1; 10 bases agree with TRBD2. J was trimmed by 4 bases and V by 3 bases; bases with no gene match: 4. The CDR3 spans 15 residues. Germline CDR1 is SGHRS and CDR2 is YFSETQ.

The rearrangement joins TRBV15 to TRBJ2-5; 9 positions match TRBD2. Germline CDR1 is LNHNV and CDR2 is YYDKDF (reference sequence). Germline trimming cut 5 bases from V and 5 bases from J; bases unmatched to any gene: 9. The length of the CDR3 is 15 residues. CDR3 DNA sequence: TGTGCCACCAGCTCCGGGACTAGCCTTACTGAGACCCAGTACTTC. It translates to CATSSGTSLTETQYF.

This clone was detected a few times. The chain is built from TRBV21-1 and TRBJ2-5; no DNA check was done on the table's D call, TRBD2. TRBV21-1 is classified as a pseudogene. The CDR3 runs 13 residues. In nucleotides, the CDR3 is TGTGCCAGCAGCAAGGGACTACTAGAGACCCAGTACTTC. Translation: CASSKGLLETQYF.

The chain joins TRBV15 to TRBJ2-5, with TRBD1 as a possible D gene (5 bases). V gave up 0 bases and J gave up 1 base, with 15 bases separating them. Per germline, CDR1 LNHNV and CDR2 YYDKDF (reference sequence). The CDR3 has 17 amino acids. The CDR3 loop reads CATSREGLWGIQETQYF. CDR3 coding DNA: TGTGCCACCAGCAGAGAGGGTTTATGGGGCATCCAAGAGACCCAGTACTTC.

This clone was counted a single time. The rearrangement joins TRBV4-2 to TRBJ2-1; 8 bases are shared with TRBD2. In germline, CDR1 is LGHNA, CDR2 YNFKEQ. The CDR3 spans 13 residues. The ends lost 3 bases at V and 8 bases at J; junction bases unmatched: 3. CDR3 protein: CASSHRAGDEQFF. CDR3 DNA sequence: TGTGCCAGCAGCCATCGAGCGGGGGATGAGCAGTTCTTC.

The V call is TRBV19, the J call TRBJ1-1; D might be TRBD1 (6 bases). From germline, CDR1 is LNHDA and CDR2 SQIVND (reference sequence). The CDR3 has 14 amino acids. Trimming left V 4 bases short and J 0 bases short, with 9 bases between. The CDR3: CASSRGQMNTEAFF. CDR3 DNA: TGTGCCAGTAGTAGGGGGCAGATGAACACTGAAGCTTTCTTT.

The rearrangement uses TRBV6-1 and TRBJ2-7; D may be TRBD1 (5 bases). V was trimmed by 3 bases and J by 1 base, leaving 16 bases between them. This CDR3 is built from 16 residues. Germline CDR1 reads MNHNS; CDR2 reads SASEGT. DNA for the CDR3: TGTGCCAGCAGTGATAAAAAGCAGGGTGCGTCCTACGAGCAGTACTTC. Protein product: CASSDKKQGASYEQYF.

The chain combines TRBV19 with TRBJ1-5, with D unclear. V dropped 4 bases and J dropped 3 bases, with 10 bases sitting between them. The CDR3 length is 14 residues. Germline V lookup: CDR1 LNHDA, CDR2 SQIVND (reference sequence). The CDR3 DNA reads TGTGCCAGTAGTAAGGAGGCGAACAATCAGCCCCAGCATTTT. Protein product: CASSKEANNQPQHF.

The V and J genes are TRBV19 and TRBJ1-2, with a possible D match to TRBD1 (5 bases). This CDR3 region has 13 residues. V was shortened by 6 bases and J by 0 bases, with 8 bases between the two germline ends. Germline lookup yields CDR1 LNHDA and CDR2 SQIVND (reference sequence). CDR3 sequence (DNA): TGTGCCAGTAGCCGACAGTCTAACTATGGCTACACCTTC. Protein sequence: CASSRQSNYGYTF.

V is TRBV28 and J is TRBJ1-3; tentatively, D is TRBD1 (5 bases). Germline-derived CDR1 and CDR2 are MDHEN and SYDVKM. Trimming cost V 5 bases and J 7 bases, with 15 bases left between them. The CDR3 has 14 amino acids. CDR3 region: CASSGDSVVNTIYF. In nucleotides, the CDR3 is TGTGCCAGCAGTGGCGACAGTGTAGTGAACACCATATATTTT.

The chain links TRBV5-1 to TRBJ2-3, with 11 bases fitting TRBD2. V lost 3 bases and J lost 0; bases outside the gene matches: 15. The CDR3 runs 20 residues. Germline V lookup: CDR1 SGHRS, CDR2 YFSETQ. The CDR3 region is CASSSTLAGGPVTSTDTQYF. DNA of the CDR3: TGCGCCAGCAGCTCCACGCTAGCGGGGGGACCTGTAACTAGCACAGATACGCAGTATTTT.

This clone was recorded only once. The chain employs TRBV9 and TRBJ2-1; 7 positions agree with TRBD2. Germline V CDR1 and CDR2: SGDLS, YYNGEE. Trimming took 0 bases from V and 10 from J; bases not matched to a gene: 13. The CDR3 is 16 residues long. CDR3 in amino acids: CASSVATSGARREQFF. Written as DNA, the CDR3 is TGTGCCAGCAGCGTAGCTACCAGCGGGGCCCGCAGGGAGCAGTTCTTC. Supplemented by reference TRBV9 and TRBJ2-1, the full variable domain reads DSGVTQTPKHLITATGQRVTLRCSPRSGDLSVYWYQQSLDQGLQFLIQYYNGEERAKGNILERFSAQQFPDLHSELNLSSLELGDSALYFCASSVATSGARREQFFGPGTRLTVL.

The genes are TRBV7-2 and TRBJ2-5, with 8 bases that match TRBD2. Unmatched junction bases numbered 9, after V lost 5 bases and J lost 1 base. The V gene's germline CDR1 is SGHTA and CDR2 FQGNSA. The CDR3 extends over 16 amino acids. The DNA for the CDR3 is TGTGCCAGCAGCCCCACGGCGAGCGGGGGCCAAGAGACCCAGTACTTC. Protein: CASSPTASGGQETQYF.

This clone was seen once. The genes are TRBV13 and TRBJ1-2; 7 bases fit TRBD1. V was clipped by 5 bases and J by 3 bases; unmatched bases: 6. This CDR3 comprises 14 residues. Germline loops: CDR1 PRHDT, CDR2 FYEKMQ (reference sequence). This CDR3 reads CASSRQGDDYGYTF. The CDR3 coding sequence is TGTGCCAGCAGCCGTCAGGGGGATGACTATGGCTACACCTTC.

The rearrangement uses TRBV29-1 and TRBJ2-3, with 7 bases that match TRBD2. The CDR3 covers 12 residues. The germline gives CDR1 SQVTM, CDR2 ANQGSEA. Trimming took 7 bases from V and 2 from J; bases not matched to a gene: 3. CDR3 DNA: TGCAGCGGGGGGGGTCTCACAGATACGCAGTATTTT. Its protein is CSGGGLTDTQYF.

The V and J genes are TRBV29-1 and TRBJ1-6; D unresolved. The length of the CDR3 is 13 residues. V lost 1 base and J lost 7, with 8 bases in between. Germline lookup yields CDR1 SQVTM and CDR2 ANQGSEA. CDR3 sequence: CSVEVQPNSPLHF. The CDR3 DNA reads TGCAGCGTTGAAGTACAGCCAAATTCACCCCTCCACTTT.

The J gene is TRBJ1-6, the V gene TRBV27; 7 bases line up with TRBD1. The CDR3 has 16 amino acids. V lost 0 bases and J lost 6; bases outside the gene matches: 5. The germline V gene encodes CDR1 MNHEY and CDR2 SMNVEV (reference sequence). CDR3 protein: CASSLSGTVGNSPLHF. The DNA for the CDR3 is TGTGCCAGCAGTTTATCGGGGACAGTAGGTAATTCACCCCTCCACTTT.

The genes are TRBV5-1 and TRBJ1-2; 9 bases align to TRBD1. Germline values: CDR1 SGHRS, CDR2 YFSETQ. After removal of 4 bases from V and 8 bases from J, the junction contained 15 bases not matched to a gene. There are 16 residues in the CDR3. CDR3 DNA: TGCGCCAGCAGCCCCTCCCTCCGGGACAGGGCAGGAGGCTACACCTTC. Amino acids: CASSPSLRDRAGGYTF. Drawing the rest from reference TRBV5-1 and TRBJ1-2, the complete variable domain is KAGVTQTPRYLIKTRGQQVTLSCSPISGHRSVSWYQQTPGQGLQFLFEYFSETQRNKGNFPGRFSGRQFSNSRSEMNVSTLELGDSALYLCASSPSLRDRAGGYTFGSGTRLTVV.

The chain has TRBV5-4 and TRBJ2-7; a weak D match, TRBD2 (5 bases). V lost 2 bases, J lost 2 bases, and 14 bases lay in between. This CDR3 has 15 amino acids. CDR1 and CDR2 from the germline V gene are SGHNT and YYREEE (reference sequence). The CDR3, as DNA: TGTGCCAGCAGCTTCCGGGGAGCAGCAGCCTACGAGCAGTACTTC. It translates to CASSFRGAAAYEQYF.

The J gene is TRBJ1-2, the V gene TRBV5-1; D perhaps matches TRBD1 (6 bases). Trimming shortened V by 0 bases and J by 6 bases, and 15 bases separated the two germline ends. The germline V gene encodes CDR1 SGHRS and CDR2 YFSETQ. There are 15 residues in the CDR3. This chain's CDR3 is CASSLATGTPHGYTF. The CDR3 DNA is TGCGCCAGCAGCTTGGCTACAGGGACCCCCCATGGCTACACCTTC. The variable domain in full, with the rest retrieved from reference TRBV5-1 and TRBJ1-2, is KAGVTQTPRYLIKTRGQQVTLSCSPISGHRSVSWYQQTPGQGLQFLFEYFSETQRNKGNFPGRFSGRQFSNSRSEMNVSTLELGDSALYLCASSLATGTPHGYTFGSGTRLTVV.

In this sample, this clone turned up a few times. The chain links TRBV5-5 to TRBJ2-7, with TRBD1 matching 8 bases. Per the germline V gene, CDR1 is SGHKS and CDR2 is YYEKEE (reference sequence). The trim removed 3 bases at V and 2 bases at J, leaving 7 bases unmatched. The CDR3 is 15 residues long. CDR3 region: CASSSRTGSTYEQYF. DNA of the CDR3: TGTGCCAGCAGCTCAAGGACAGGGAGTACCTACGAGCAGTACTTC.

J is TRBJ1-4 and V is TRBV5-6, with D possibly being TRBD1 (6 bases). Trimming left V 3 bases short and J 2 bases short, with 11 bases between. Germline V gene sequence: CDR1 SGHDT, CDR2 YYEEEE. The CDR3 has 15 residues. CDR3 nucleotide sequence: TGTGCCAGCAGCTATACAGGGTTGACTAATGAAAAACTGTTTTTT. Translating it yields CASSYTGLTNEKLFF.

This chain connects TRBV13 to TRBJ1-3, with D tentatively TRBD1 (6 bases). CDR1 is PRHDT and CDR2 is FYEKMQ in the germline V gene (reference sequence). This CDR3 has 16 residues. Trimming took 5 bases from V and 4 from J, leaving 18 bases between them. Here the CDR3 reads CASSIQGRRLGNTIYF. CDR3 DNA: TGTGCCAGCAGCATACAGGGAAGAAGGTTGGGAAACACCATATATTTT.

This clone was seen a handful of times. The rearrangement links TRBV28 to TRBJ2-7, with a tentative D call TRBD2 (6 bases). The ends were cut back, 2 bases at V and 0 bases at J, with 11 bases in the middle. CDR1 MDHEN and CDR2 SYDVKM come from the germline V gene. The CDR3 has 15 amino acids. The CDR3: CASSLGRGASYEQYF. The DNA of the CDR3 is TGTGCCAGCAGTTTAGGGCGGGGAGCCTCCTACGAGCAGTACTTC.